Described below is a single TCR beta chain sequence and its context. The antigen remains unidentified. During colonoscopy, one to two rectal pinch biopsies were collected. These data are taken from a study of pediatric ulcerative colitis. Study findings and constraints: Blood samples from a couple of patients yielded substantially fewer templates and were excluded from blood-rectal overlap analysis.

Measured with immunoSEQ multiplex PCR; TCRdb has only the in-frame clones, and not every one. The table shows 36,000 or so clones, with 73% occurring only once. Germline V gene lookup returns CDR1 MDHEN and CDR2 SYDVKM. The germline V and J ends were trimmed by 6 bases and 3 bases, with 17 bases remaining between them. The CDR3 has 15 amino acids. The rearrangement links TRBV28 to TRBJ2-5; no reliable D call. The sequenced sample was gut tissue. The clonotype comes from a boy between 10 and 17 years old with moderate ulcerative colitis. As DNA, the CDR3 is TGTGCCAGCAGCCCCTTTGCACCCACCAAAGAGACCCAGTACTTC. Residues: CASSPFAPTKETQYF.